This T cell receptor (beta chain) was sequenced during a study of blood T cell repertoires in COVID-19. TCRdb's table, derived via immunoSEQ multiplex PCR, lists solely in-frame clones and lacks some. The sample lists some 90,000 clones; roughly nine tenths were seen once. The origin of this receptor is a woman of 80 years or more with active COVID-19. The sample taken for sequencing was peripheral blood.

This chain's CDR3 is CASRRWGTGDYNEQFF. CDR3 sequence (DNA): TGTGCCAGTAGGCGTTGGGGGACAGGGGACTACAATGAGCAGTTCTTC. The chain uses TRBV19 and TRBJ2-1; 10 nucleotides agree with TRBD1. CDR1 and CDR2 from the germline V gene are LNHDA and SQIVND (reference sequence). The V and J ends lost 6 bases and 3 bases, in that order; junction bases with no gene match: 8. This CDR3 has 16 amino acids.